This T cell receptor beta chain comes out of a study of shared clonotypes between healthy human individuals. Germline assignment: CDR1 SGHNT and CDR2 YENEEA. The CDR3 consists of 14 residues. The ends were cut back, 1 base at V and 2 bases at J, with 6 bases in the middle. Study-level findings and limits: Naive subsets, compared against memory subsets, generally had larger estimated richness values.

Comment on this clone: The antigen is undetermined. Other DNA variants within this sample encode the same CDR3.

Each PCR replicate from the sorted subsets contained around 0.2 ug DNA, which is 25,000 to 30,000 T cell genomes. Produced via immunoSEQ multiplex PCR; TCRdb's table is partial and in-frame only. The table shows roughly 650,000 clones, with approximately 97% occurring only once. This rearrangement joins TRBV11-3 to TRBJ2-1; the D is unclear. The clonotype comes from a woman aged 25 to 39 in good health. Sequencing was done on a sample of naive CD4+ T cells sorted from blood. Subset specified: CD45RA+ positively selected. The CDR3 loop is CASSLGRAYNEQFF. The CDR3 DNA reads as TGTGCCAGCAGCTTAGGCCGCGCCTACAATGAGCAGTTCTTC.